These 20 T cell receptor beta chains were sequenced from one sample in a study of blood T cell repertoires in COVID-19 (dated by TCRdb to 2018 to 2020). The method behind the library was the immunoSEQ multiplex PCR assay. This is the immuneACCESS table as TCRdb keeps it, with only in-frame sequences that have V and J called. A part of the clones is gone; compared with another copy, unresolved V genes explain less than half, and the rest is unexplained. This sample holds 120,000 to 150,000 clones; roughly 79% were observed only once. Approximately 9.2% of the sample is held by the ten biggest clonotypes. Specimen: peripheral blood. These TCRs come from a human donor with acute or convalescent COVID-19. The donor label of this sample is uncertain.

This chain uses TRBV19 with TRBJ1-1, with no clear D. The germline CDR1 and CDR2 sequences are LNHDA and SQIVND (reference sequence). This CDR3 region has 14 residues. Trimming removed 4 bases from V and 1 base from J, with 10 bases in between. The CDR3 here is CASSRNGENTEAFF. The CDR3 DNA reads as TGTGCCAGTAGTAGGAACGGGGAGAACACTGAAGCTTTCTTT. Together with reference TRBV19 and TRBJ1-1, the CDR3 gives the full variable domain: DGGITQSPKYLFRKEGQNVTLSCEQNLNHDAMYWYRQDPGQGLRLIYYSQIVNDFQKGDIAEGYSVSREKKESFPLTVTSAQKNPTAFYLCASSRNGENTEAFFGQGTRLTVV.

The chain uses TRBV28 and TRBJ1-1; possible D gene TRBD1, 6 bases. The CDR3 loop spans 14 amino acids. V was pared by 5 bases and J by 6 bases, with 16 bases between. Germline values: CDR1 MDHEN, CDR2 SYDVKM. CDR3 amino acids: CASSTSTGWSEAFF. The CDR3 DNA reads TGTGCCAGCAGTACCTCGACAGGTTGGTCTGAAGCTTTCTTT.

This chain uses TRBV5-1 with TRBJ1-1, with D tentatively TRBD1 (6 bases). Germline CDR1 and CDR2: SGHRS and YFSETQ. V lost 4 bases and J 1 base, leaving 11 bases between the germline ends. This CDR3 has 14 residues. The CDR3 protein is CASSPKQGNTEAFF. The DNA for the CDR3 is TGCGCCAGCAGCCCCAAACAGGGGAACACTGAAGCTTTCTTT.

The chain recombines TRBV18 with TRBJ1-1; D gene unclear. The CDR3 length is 14 residues. Trimming shortened V by 2 bases and J by 1 base, and 8 bases separated the two germline ends. Germline CDR1 and CDR2: KGHSH and LQKENI. In DNA form, the CDR3 reads TGTGCCAGCTCACCAGGTTGGGCGAACACTGAAGCTTTCTTT. Translating it yields CASSPGWANTEAFF.

The V and J genes are TRBV6-5 and TRBJ1-2; a weak D match, TRBD1 (6 bases). Germline CDR1 is MNHEY and CDR2 is SVGAGI. This CDR3 comprises 14 residues. V dropped 9 bases and J dropped 2 bases, with 16 bases sitting between them. The CDR3 coding sequence is TGTGCCAGTGCCCTCTCAGGGGCCAACTATGGCTACACCTTC. Protein: CASALSGANYGYTF.

The gene calls are TRBV30 and TRBJ1-2, with TRBD1 matching 7 bases. This CDR3 contains 14 residues. CDR1 is GTSNPN and CDR2 is SVGIG in the germline V gene (reference sequence). V trimming: 3 bases; J trimming: 3 bases; junction bases outside the gene matches: 7. The CDR3 DNA is TGTGCCTGGAGATTACAACAGGGGTACTATGGCTACACCTTC. It codes for CAWRLQQGYYGYTF.

V is TRBV9 and J is TRBJ2-3, with 8 bases that match TRBD2. Germline trimming cut 4 bases from V and 2 bases from J; bases unmatched to any gene: 9. CDR3 size: 16 residues. The germline V gene has CDR1 SGDLS and CDR2 YYNGEE. The CDR3 protein is CASSTRQRGTTDTQYF. In DNA, the CDR3 is TGTGCCAGCAGCACGCGACAGCGGGGGACCACAGATACGCAGTATTTT.

This chain links TRBV2 with TRBJ1-1; D gene uncertain. The CDR3 spans 13 residues. V shed 3 bases and J shed 6 bases, with 11 bases lying between them. Looked up from germline, CDR1 is SNHLY and CDR2 is FYNNEI. CDR3 amino acids: CASSESRGAEAFF. The CDR3 bases are TGTGCCAGCAGTGAGTCGAGAGGAGCTGAAGCTTTCTTT.

This clone was picked up one time. The genes are TRBV7-8 and TRBJ2-3; TRBD1 matches at 7 bases. Germline V lookup: CDR1 SGHVS, CDR2 FQNEAQ. The CDR3 contains 16 residues. J gave up 2 bases and V 5 bases, and 10 bases lay outside the gene matches. CDR3 sequence (DNA): TGTGCCAGCAGCCCCCGGACAGGCTTAATCACAGATACGCAGTATTTT. This codes for CASSPRTGLITDTQYF.

The chain links TRBV2 to TRBJ2-3; D might be TRBD1 (6 bases). V was trimmed by 6 bases and J by 2 bases, leaving 15 bases between them. Germline loops: CDR1 SNHLY, CDR2 FYNNEI. This CDR3 comprises 15 residues. CDR3 coding DNA: TGTGCCAGCAGACTTCAGGGGATCGTCACAGATACGCAGTATTTT. It codes for CASRLQGIVTDTQYF.

V and J are TRBV2 and TRBJ1-1; D uncertain. Trimming removed 7 bases at V and 5 bases at J, with 17 bases between. This CDR3 spans 14 amino acids. The germline V gene encodes CDR1 SNHLY and CDR2 FYNNEI. The CDR3 loop is CASTAGVSRTEAFF. In DNA, the CDR3 is TGTGCCAGCACCGCCGGGGTTTCCCGAACTGAAGCTTTCTTT.

With regard to this clone: An end of the junction does not agree with germline; a read error may underlie this. The V gene is TRBV5-4, the J gene TRBJ1-2; D unclear. Germline CDR1 and CDR2: SGHNT and YYREEE (reference sequence). This CDR3 is built from 10 residues. CDR3: CASSLGLFYF. As DNA, the CDR3 is TGTGCCAGCAGCTTGGGACTATTTTACTTC. The variable domain in full, with the rest retrieved from reference TRBV5-4 and TRBJ1-2, is ETGVTQSPTHLIKTRGQQVTLRCSSQSGHNTVSWYQQALGQGPQFIFQYYREEENGRGNFPPRFSGLQFPNYSSELNVNALELDDSALYLCASSLGLFYFGSGTRLTVV.

The chain employs TRBV7-3 and TRBJ2-2, with D possibly matching TRBD1 (5 bases). CDR1 is SGHTA and CDR2 is FQGTGA in the germline V gene. Trimming left V 6 bases short and J 2 bases short, with 13 bases between. This CDR3 region has 15 residues. CDR3: CASSPARENTGELFF. For the CDR3, the DNA is TGTGCCAGCAGTCCCGCCAGGGAAAACACCGGGGAGCTGTTTTTT.

This clone was detected only a few times. Other DNA sequences in the same sample also yield this CDR3. The CDR3 protein is CASSLTYGTEAFF. The CDR3 nucleotides are TGTGCCAGCAGTTTAACATATGGCACTGAAGCTTTCTTT. The chain uses TRBV27 and TRBJ1-1; no definite D call. This CDR3 is 13 amino acids long. Per germline, CDR1 MNHEY and CDR2 SMNVEV (reference sequence). Trimming pared 2 bases from V and 4 bases from J, leaving 8 bases between.

A few counts support this clone. This chain uses TRBV2 with TRBJ1-5; D might be TRBD1 (5 bases). V gave up 6 bases and J gave up 2 bases, with 14 bases separating them. Looked up from germline, CDR1 is SNHLY and CDR2 is FYNNEI. The CDR3 contains 15 residues. For the CDR3, the DNA is TGTGCCAGCAGCGCCCTGACAGCCCGCAATCAGCCCCAGCATTTT. Translation gives CASSALTARNQPQHF.

This chain joins TRBV2 and TRBJ1-5; the D gene is possibly TRBD1 (5 bases). V was cut by 9 bases and J by 6 bases, with 12 bases left in between. In germline, CDR1 is SNHLY, CDR2 FYNNEI. The CDR3 covers 12 residues. The CDR3 DNA follows: TGTGCCAGTGGGGGGGGGAGTCAGCCCCAGCATTTT. Amino acid sequence: CASGGGSQPQHF.

V and J are TRBV12-5 and TRBJ2-1; D perhaps matches TRBD2 (7 bases). CDR1 is LGHNT and CDR2 is FRNRAP in the germline V gene. Between the trimmed V and J ends, which lost 5 bases and 3 bases, there was a span of 14 bases. This CDR3 comprises 15 residues. CDR3 sequence: CASGRGGLGYNEQFF. The CDR3 DNA sequence: TGTGCTAGTGGTCGCGGGGGCCTGGGCTACAATGAGCAGTTCTTC.

This clone was found once. This rearrangement joins TRBV6-6 to TRBJ2-3; tentatively, D is TRBD2 (6 bases). The CDR3 is made up of 15 amino acids. Germline CDR1 MNHNY, CDR2 SVGAGI (reference sequence). Trimming removed 5 bases from V and 0 bases from J, with 12 bases in between. The CDR3 coding sequence is TGTGCCAGCAGTAAAGGAGGGGCTAGCACAGATACGCAGTATTTT. It yields the protein CASSKGGASTDTQYF.

The rearrangement links TRBV5-4 to TRBJ2-3; 8 bases agree with TRBD2. Germline CDR1 SGHNT, CDR2 YYREEE (reference sequence). Losses at the gene ends were 0 bases for V and 2 bases for J; bases not matched to a gene: 8. This CDR3 comprises 17 residues. The CDR3 DNA is TGTGCCAGCAGCTTGGGAGGGGCTAGCGGGTACACAGATACGCAGTATTTT. This codes for CASSLGGASGYTDTQYF.

V gene TRBV9 combines with J gene TRBJ1-3; the D gene is possibly TRBD1 (5 bases). V lost 7 bases, J lost 0 bases, and 17 bases lay in between. The CDR3 is 16 residues long. From germline, CDR1 is SGDLS and CDR2 YYNGEE. The CDR3 is CASRGGPFPSGNTIYF. In DNA, the CDR3 is TGTGCCAGCCGGGGGGGACCCTTCCCCTCTGGAAACACCATATATTTT.